The 11 T cell receptor beta chains below were found in one sample sequenced in a study of blood T cell repertoires in COVID-19. Profiled with immunoSEQ multiplex PCR; TCRdb holds only in-frame clones, not every one. The sample carries around 130,000 clones, 85% to 90% recorded once. The sequencing sample was made of peripheral blood. These receptor sequences come from a man between 65 and 80 years old with active or convalescent COVID-19.

The chain is built from TRBV28 and TRBJ2-7, with TRBD2 identical over 7 bases. This CDR3 spans 12 amino acids. V shed 6 bases, J shed 7 bases, and the junction held 6 bases outside the gene matches. The germline V gene encodes CDR1 MDHEN and CDR2 SYDVKM. The chain's CDR3 is CASSRGGREQYF. In nucleotides, the CDR3 is TGTGCCAGCAGCCGGGGAGGGCGGGAGCAGTACTTC.

The V gene is TRBV21-1, the J gene TRBJ1-2; the table's D call of TRBD1 was not tested on the DNA. TRBV21-1 is a pseudogene segment. This CDR3 region has 17 residues. The CDR3 loop reads CASSKCLGTGLDYGYTF. The CDR3 DNA reads TGTGCCAGCAGCAAATGCCTTGGTACAGGGCTCGACTATGGCTACACCTTC.

The gene calls are TRBV11-2 and TRBJ1-5; TRBD1 agrees at 9 bases. CDR3 length: 14 residues. V gave up 5 bases and J gave up 6 bases; unmatched junction bases: 5. Germline assignment: CDR1 SGHAT and CDR2 FQNNGV. CDR3 sequence reads: CASSPQGAGQPQHF. The CDR3 coding sequence is TGTGCCAGCAGCCCACAGGGGGCCGGTCAGCCCCAGCATTTT.

The V gene is TRBV13, the J gene TRBJ2-5; TRBD1 matches 10 bases. Per germline, CDR1 PRHDT and CDR2 FYEKMQ (reference sequence). The length of the CDR3 is 16 residues. J lost 4 bases, V lost 0 bases, and 5 bases had no gene match. CDR3: CASSLGGTGVGETQYF. CDR3 sequence (DNA): TGTGCCAGCAGCTTAGGCGGGACAGGGGTGGGAGAGACCCAGTACTTC.

V gene TRBV9 combines with J gene TRBJ2-5; 9 bases agree with TRBD1. The CDR3 loop spans 16 amino acids. The V gene end was trimmed by 0 bases and the J gene end by 4 bases; junction bases not matched to a gene: 7. Germline V gene data show CDR1 as SGDLS and CDR2 as YYNGEE. The CDR3 protein is CASSVAPQGARETQYF. CDR3 sequence (DNA): TGTGCCAGCAGCGTAGCCCCACAGGGGGCGCGAGAGACCCAGTACTTC.

CDR3 sequence (DNA): TGTGCCTGGAGTGCTGAACACGGGAATCAGCCCCAGCATTTT. This encodes CAWSAEHGNQPQHF. This chain connects TRBV30 to TRBJ1-5; the D is unclear. The CDR3 spans 14 residues. CDR1 is GTSNPN, CDR2 SVGIG, per germline (reference sequence). Trimming took off 1 base at V and 4 bases at J, with 11 bases between the two ends.

The chain has TRBV7-2 and TRBJ2-2; D remains ambiguous. The V end lost 4 bases, the J end lost 5 bases, and 14 bases lay between the germline ends. The CDR3 contains 15 residues. In germline, CDR1 is SGHTA, CDR2 FQGNSA. The CDR3 here is CASSSRAHTTGELFF. In nucleotides, the CDR3 is TGTGCCAGCAGCTCCCGTGCCCACACGACCGGGGAGCTGTTTTTT.

V gene TRBV30 combines with J gene TRBJ1-2; D perhaps matches TRBD1 (6 bases). The germline V gene encodes CDR1 GTSNPN and CDR2 SVGIG (reference sequence). The CDR3 contains 13 residues. Between the trimmed V and J ends, which lost 5 bases and 4 bases, there was a span of 14 bases. The CDR3 spells CAWVGAYGYGYTF. The CDR3 bases are TGTGCCTGGGTGGGGGCGTACGGCTATGGCTACACCTTC.

This rearrangement joins TRBV5-1 to TRBJ2-7, with TRBD2 matching 9 bases. CDR3 length: 15 amino acids. CDR1 is SGHRS and CDR2 is YFSETQ in the germline V gene. Losses at the gene ends were 4 bases for V and 2 bases for J; bases not matched to a gene: 7. The CDR3 DNA follows: TGCGCCAGCAGCAAAGGATGGACTAGCGCCTACGAGCAGTACTTC. It is translated as CASSKGWTSAYEQYF.

The rearrangement joins TRBV24-1 to TRBJ1-3; unclear D gene. Per germline, CDR1 KGHDR and CDR2 SFDVKD. The CDR3 is made up of 14 amino acids. V was cut by 5 bases and J by 2 bases, with 9 bases left in between. The CDR3 DNA reads TGTGCCACCAGTGGAGGAGCTCCTGGAAACACCATATATTTT. It is translated as CATSGGAPGNTIYF.

The chain uses TRBV5-1 and TRBJ2-2, with 14 bases fitting TRBD2. V was clipped by 2 bases and J by 4 bases; unmatched bases: 13. The CDR3 runs to 20 residues. CDR1 is SGHRS and CDR2 is YFSETQ in the germline V gene. The CDR3 DNA reads TGCGCCAGCAGCTTACACTCGGGACTAGCGGGAGTTGATGGCACCGGGGAGCTGTTTTTT. Translation gives CASSLHSGLAGVDGTGELFF.